This is a list of T cell receptor beta chains from one sample in a study of early stage breast cancer tumors. This table comes from immunoSEQ multiplex PCR, and its TCRdb copy is limited to in-frame clones, with some not included. The sample contains about 72,000 clones, more than 60% of which appear only once. Sequencing was carried out using blood. These TCRs come from a person between 55 and 69 years old with breast cancer. CDR3s include the opening cysteine and the closing phenylalanine or tryptophan. The D gene is left open where the match is weak. Size tells how often a clone was seen (once, few, many) or the class of an expanded clone, and some rows leave it out.

v_call	clone_size	d_call	j_call	cdr3_aa	cdr3_nt
TRBV19	.	.	TRBJ2-7	CASNRGPSSYEQYF	TGTGCCAGTAATCGAGGGCCCTCTTCCTACGAGCAGTACTTC
TRBV29-1	.	TRBD2	TRBJ2-5	CSAGTSGRVTQETQYF	TGCAGCGCTGGGACTAGCGGGAGGGTAACCCAAGAGACCCAGTACTTC
TRBV6-5	.	TRBD1	TRBJ2-2	CASSYESGGATGELFF	TGTGCCAGCAGTTACGAGTCAGGGGGCGCCACCGGGGAGCTGTTTTTT
TRBV28	.	.	TRBJ2-7	CASSNMAGRVYEQYF	TGTGCCAGCAGCAATATGGCAGGTCGTGTCTACGAGCAGTACTTC
TRBV6-1	.	.	TRBJ2-1	CASRPLSYNEQFF	TGTGCCAGTCGACCCCTCTCCTACAATGAGCAGTTCTTC
TRBV4-1	.	TRBD2	TRBJ2-1	CASTALAGASDNEQFF	TGCGCCAGCACCGCACTAGCGGGAGCCTCCGACAATGAGCAGTTCTTC
TRBV19	.	.	TRBJ1-2	CASTQRDLGYGYTF	TGTGCCAGTACCCAACGGGACCTCGGCTATGGCTACACCTTC
TRBV19	once	.	TRBJ2-3	CASSKSTDTQYF	TGTGCCAGTAGTAAATCAACAGATACGCAGTATTTT
TRBV29-1	.	.	TRBJ1-1	CSVGGVNTEAFF	TGCAGCGTTGGGGGGGTGAACACTGAAGCTTTCTTT
TRBV7-2	.	TRBD2	TRBJ2-3	CASSLIAGGPLSTDTQYF	TGTGCCAGCAGTCTTATAGCGGGAGGGCCTCTAAGCACAGATACGCAGTATTTT
TRBV5-1	.	TRBD2	TRBJ2-3	CASSFSGTSTDTQYF	TGCGCCAGCAGCTTTAGCGGGACTAGCACAGATACGCAGTATTTT
TRBV7-9	.	.	TRBJ1-1	CASDSNTEAFF	TGTGCCTCGGACAGTAACACTGAAGCTTTCTTT
TRBV9	.	.	TRBJ2-3	CASSPGAGSTDTQYF	TGTGCCAGCAGCCCGGGGGCGGGGTCCACAGATACGCAGTATTTT
TRBV7-2	few	TRBD2	TRBJ2-3	CASSHGTRGDTQYF	TGTGCCAGCAGCCATGGGACTAGAGGAGATACGCAGTATTTT
TRBV19	.	.	TRBJ1-4	CASSATQATNEKLFF	TGTGCCAGTAGTGCGACCCAGGCAACTAATGAAAAACTGTTTTTT
TRBV9	few	TRBD1	TRBJ2-3	CASSVGPGQSTDTQYF	TGTGCCAGCAGCGTAGGGCCGGGACAGAGCACAGATACGCAGTATTTT
TRBV6-1	.	.	TRBJ2-7	CASSPLGEQYF	TGTGCCAGCAGTCCCCTGGGCGAGCAGTACTTC